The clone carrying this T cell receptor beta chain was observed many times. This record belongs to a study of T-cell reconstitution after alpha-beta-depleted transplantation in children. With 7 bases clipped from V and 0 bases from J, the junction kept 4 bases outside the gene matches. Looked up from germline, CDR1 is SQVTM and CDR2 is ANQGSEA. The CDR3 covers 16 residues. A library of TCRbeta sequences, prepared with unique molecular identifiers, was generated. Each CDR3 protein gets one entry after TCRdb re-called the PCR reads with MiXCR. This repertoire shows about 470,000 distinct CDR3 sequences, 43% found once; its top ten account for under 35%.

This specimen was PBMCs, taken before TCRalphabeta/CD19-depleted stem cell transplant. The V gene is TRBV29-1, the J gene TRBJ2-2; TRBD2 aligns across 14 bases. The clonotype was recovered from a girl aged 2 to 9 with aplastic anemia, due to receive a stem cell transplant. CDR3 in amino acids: CSAGTSGSPNTGELFF. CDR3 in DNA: TGCAGCGCTGGGACTAGCGGGAGCCCGAACACCGGGGAGCTGTTTTTT.